A single sample is the source of the 27 T cell receptor beta chains below, sequenced in a study of molecular identifiers for immune sequencing clone quantification. In TCRdb, the PCR reads were re-called with MiXCR into one record per CDR3 protein. This sample has nearly 650,000 distinct CDR3 sequences, with 25% found just once. The sample comprised naive CD8+ T cells from blood, with Jurkat cell RNA spiked in. Sample subset: FACS-sorted CD8+CD4-CCR7+CD45RA+ naive T cells. These receptor sequences come from a human donor in good health. Some libraries in this study had Jurkat cell RNA spiked in.

The chain uses TRBV3-2 and TRBJ2-7; the D call TRBD1 from the table was never checked on the DNA. TRBV3-2 is a pseudogene locus. The CDR3 is 18 residues long. Here the CDR3 reads CACSQEVQGAGGEYEQYF. The DNA of the CDR3 is TGTGCCTGCAGCCAAGAGGTTCAGGGGGCCGGTGGGGAATACGAGCAGTACTTC.

The sample holds one count of this clonotype. One end of the junction does not line up with germline, which may come from a read error. The chain joins TRBV6-2 or TRBV6-3 to TRBJ2-1; TRBD2 aligns across 11 bases. Germline V lookup: CDR1 MNHEY, CDR2 SVGEGT. CDR3 size: 17 residues. The CDR3 nucleotides are TGTGCCAGCAGTTACCCATGGGGGACTAGCGGCGACAATGAGCAGCTCTTC. Translation: CASSYPWGTSGDNEQLF.

The chain has TRBV4-1 and TRBJ2-3; 9 bases line up with TRBD1. The tail of the sequence fits TRBJ1-5 better, so the J call may be wrong. The CDR3 is made up of 17 amino acids. From germline, CDR1 is MGHRA and CDR2 YSYEKL. This CDR3 is CASSPPGFPTGGDTQHF. In DNA form, the CDR3 reads TGCGCCAGCAGCCCACCGGGTTTCCCAACAGGGGGCGATACGCAGCATTTT.

This clonotype was detected only a few times. The genes are TRBV19 and TRBJ1-2; D is undetermined. In germline, CDR1 is LNHDA, CDR2 SQIVND (reference sequence). The CDR3 is made up of 15 amino acids. Deletions cut 0 bases from V and 2 bases from J, with 10 bases between. As DNA, the CDR3 is TGTGCCAGTAGTATAGAATGGGGAGGCAACTATGGCTACACCTTC. This codes for CASSIEWGGNYGYTF.

To note about this clonotype: The junction departs from the called germline gene at one end, perhaps through a read error. The chain couples TRBV15 to TRBJ2-3, with TRBD2 matching over 8 bases. The CDR3 has 16 residues. Germline CDR1 and CDR2: LNHNV and YYDKDF (reference sequence). CDR3 nucleotide sequence: TGTGCCACCAGCAGTTCTGCGGGAGGTTACACAGATATGCAGTATTTT. It is translated as CATSSSAGGYTDMQYF.

This clonotype was seen a handful of times. J is TRBJ2-1 and V is TRBV6-6; no clear D gene. The V end lost 7 bases, the J end lost 6 bases, and 10 bases lay between the germline ends. The germline V gene has CDR1 MNHNY and CDR2 SVGAGI (reference sequence). The CDR3 extends over 12 amino acids. The CDR3 is CASTSPPNEQFF. CDR3 DNA sequence: TGTGCCAGCACCTCCCCCCCCAATGAGCAGTTCTTC.

Turning to this clonotype: Being one base from a much bigger clone, this may be a read error. The gene calls are TRBV4-1 and TRBJ2-5, with unresolved D. The CDR3 is made up of 16 amino acids. Germline CDR1 MGHRA, CDR2 YSYEKL. The CDR3 region has the DNA TGCACCAGCAGCCAAGAGGTGGGGTCTGCCCAAGAGACCCAGTACTTC. It encodes CTSSQEVGSAQETQYF.

Comment on this clonotype: A much larger clone sits a single nucleotide away, making a read error possible. The missing conserved phenylalanine or tryptophan at the end of this CDR3 makes a read error likely. The chain recombines TRBV27 with TRBJ2-3, with D possibly being TRBD2 (7 bases). Trimming removed 4 bases at V and 2 bases at J, with 10 bases between. Germline CDR1 MNHEY, CDR2 SMNVEV (reference sequence). The CDR3 totals 14 residues. As DNA, the CDR3 is TGTGCCAGCAGTTGGGGGGGGCCCACAGATACGCAGTATTAT. This translates into CASSWGGPTDTQYY.

Concerning this clonotype: A much larger clone differs from this one at a single base, so this may be a read error. The chain recombines TRBV7-6 with TRBJ2-3, with 8 bases fitting TRBD1. This CDR3 has 13 amino acids. Germline CDR1 reads SGHVS; CDR2 reads FNYEAQ. The CDR3 region is CAGSSGGRVGQYF. The CDR3 nucleotides read TGTGCCGGCAGCTCAGGGGGCAGAGTCGGGCAGTATTTT.

The sample holds a few counts of this clonotype. The gene calls are TRBV20-1 and TRBJ2-7; 9 bases are shared with TRBD2. Trimming at V came to 5 bases and at J to 5 bases, leaving 10 bases not matched to a gene. The V gene's germline CDR1 is DFQATT and CDR2 SNEGSKA (reference sequence). This CDR3 spans 14 amino acids. CDR3 in amino acids: CSADLSGSRDEQYF. The CDR3 coding sequence is TGCAGTGCTGACCTTAGCGGGAGCAGGGACGAGCAGTACTTC.

This clonotype was picked up one time. A read error may be the cause here, since a much bigger clone is one base away. Because the CDR3 is missing its conserved closing phenylalanine or tryptophan, this is likely a read error. The V gene is TRBV28, the J gene TRBJ2-7, with D tentatively TRBD1 or TRBD2 (5 bases each). Germline V gene data show CDR1 as MDHEN and CDR2 as SYDVKM. There are 15 residues in the CDR3. Deletions cut 3 bases from V and 0 bases from J, with 12 bases between. The CDR3 nucleotides are TGTGCCAGCAGTTTGAGGGACGGTAGCTCCTACGAGCAGTACCTC. It specifies CASSLRDGSSYEQYL.

As to this clonotype: A clone one base away is much larger, so this may be a read error. As DNA, the CDR3 is TGCGCCAGCAGCCCTGGCAGAGGAGACTATAGCTACACCTTC. Its protein product is CASSPGRGDYSYTF. The chain employs TRBV4-3 and TRBJ1-2; D uncertain. The V gene's germline CDR1 is LGHNA and CDR2 YSLEER. The CDR3 loop spans 14 amino acids.

In the case of this clonotype: This clone may be a read error of a much larger clone one base away. The conserved phenylalanine or tryptophan is not found at the CDR3 terminus, so this likely reflects a read error. V usage is TRBV6-1 and J usage is TRBJ2-7; maybe TRBD1 (6 bases). Trimming removed 5 bases at V and 2 bases at J, with 16 bases between. CDR3 length: 15 residues. Germline assignment: CDR1 MNHNS and CDR2 SASEGT. In nucleotides, the CDR3 is TGTGCCAGCAGTTTCTACCAGGGGTCAACCTACGAGCAGTACATC. It translates to CASSFYQGSTYEQYI.

This clonotype was seen a few times. Written as DNA, the CDR3 is TGTGCCAGCAGTGAAGGGCTAGGACAGGGGGATACGCAGTATTTT. Protein sequence: CASSEGLGQGDTQYF. The genes are TRBV2 and TRBJ2-3, with 9 bases matching TRBD1. The germline CDR1 and CDR2 sequences are SNHLY and FYNNEI. The CDR3 loop spans 15 amino acids. The ends lost 1 base at V and 6 bases at J; junction bases unmatched: 5. The full variable domain, completed using reference TRBV2 and TRBJ2-3, is EPEVTQTPSHQVTQMGQEVILRCVPISNHLYFYWYRQILGQKVEFLVSFYNNEISEKSEIFDDQFSVERPDGSNFTLKIRSTKLEDSAMYFCASSEGLGQGDTQYFGPGTRLTVL.

In regard to this clonotype: A much larger clone differs by one base, so this may be a read error. V is TRBV4-1 and J is TRBJ1-1; D remains ambiguous. CDR1 is MGHRA and CDR2 is YSYEKL in the germline V gene. This CDR3 spans 15 amino acids. This CDR3 is CAGSQDPATNTEAFF. The CDR3 nucleotides read TGCGCCGGCAGCCAAGATCCGGCGACGAACACTGAAGCTTTCTTT.

Notes on this clonotype: The CDR3 does not end in the conserved phenylalanine or tryptophan, so this is likely a read error. The chain couples TRBV20-1 to TRBJ2-7; TRBD2 matches 7 bases. Germline CDR1 DFQATT, CDR2 SNEGSKA (reference sequence). The CDR3 is 14 amino acids. CDR3 amino acids: CSTRDPAGAYEQYL. CDR3 DNA: TGCAGTACTAGAGACCCGGCGGGGGCCTACGAGCAGTACCTC.

This clonotype was seen a handful of times. V is TRBV9 and J is TRBJ2-1; 7 bases are a match to TRBD1. CDR3 length: 15 amino acids. The germline V gene encodes CDR1 SGDLS and CDR2 YYNGEE. J lost 2 bases, V lost 3 bases, and 5 bases had no gene match. Here the CDR3 reads CASSGGDRAYNEQFF. In nucleotides, the CDR3 is TGTGCCAGCAGCGGCGGCGACAGGGCCTACAATGAGCAGTTCTTC.

This clonotype occurred a few times. The gene calls are TRBV20-1 and TRBJ1-1; no definite D call. Germline assignment: CDR1 DFQATT and CDR2 SNEGSKA (reference sequence). The CDR3 runs 13 residues. Trimming removed 6 bases from V and 5 bases from J, with 16 bases in between. As DNA, the CDR3 is TGCAGTGCCATAAGCTGGGGAGAAACTGAAGCTTTCTTT. Translated, it gives CSAISWGETEAFF.

The sample holds a few counts of this clonotype. The chain couples TRBV19 to TRBJ2-7; D remains unclear. The V gene lost 4 bases and the J gene lost 0 bases, with 10 bases spanning the gap. The CDR3 spans 14 residues. The germline V gene has CDR1 LNHDA and CDR2 SQIVND (reference sequence). For the CDR3, the DNA is TGTGCCAGTAGTACTGGCGGATACTCCTACGAGCAGTACTTC. This translates into CASSTGGYSYEQYF.

Concerning this clonotype itself: This sequence may be a read error, since a much larger clone differs from it by one base. The V call is TRBV6-5, the J call TRBJ1-5; no firm D call. Germline-derived CDR1 and CDR2 are MNHEY and SVGAGI. The CDR3 spans 15 residues. In DNA form, the CDR3 reads TGTGCCAGCAGTTACTCTCAATATAGCACTCAGCCCCAGCATTTT. This sequence encodes CASSYSQYSTQPQHF.

The V gene is TRBV7-6, the J gene TRBJ1-1; D may be TRBD1 (6 bases). The germline V gene has CDR1 SGHVS and CDR2 FNYEAQ. CDR3 length: 15 residues. Trimming left V 5 bases short and J 8 bases short, with 21 bases between. CDR3 protein: CASSPSGTMATEAFF. The CDR3 bases are TGTGCCAGCAGCCCATCCGGGACAATGGCCACCGAAGCTTTCTTT.

This clonotype was seen a few times. CDR3 coding DNA: TGTGCCATCAGTCCGGGACAGTGCACAGGCGAGCAGTACTTC. Translating gives CAISPGQCTGEQYF. The J gene is TRBJ2-7, the V gene TRBV10-3; 7 bases match TRBD1. V was pared by 5 bases and J by 6 bases, with 10 bases of the junction left unmatched. Germline V gene sequence: CDR1 ENHRY, CDR2 SYGVKD. This CDR3 has 14 residues.

Many counts were recorded for this clonotype. The J gene is TRBJ2-3, the V gene TRBV25-1; the D is unclear. CDR3 length: 13 amino acids. Germline lookup yields CDR1 MGHDK and CDR2 SYGVNS. The V gene lost 1 base and the J gene lost 1 base, with 3 bases spanning the gap. The CDR3 bases are TGTGCCAGCAGTGAATGGGGCACAGATACGCAGTATTTT. Protein: CASSEWGTDTQYF.

This clonotype has ten or more counts. The chain couples TRBV27 to TRBJ1-6; unclear D gene. CDR1 and CDR2 from the germline V gene are MNHEY and SMNVEV (reference sequence). CDR3 length equals 13 residues. The ends were cut back, 4 bases at V and 7 bases at J, with 8 bases in the middle. CDR3 in DNA: TGTGCCAGCAGTTGGGCAGTGAATTCACCCCTCCACTTT. Amino acids: CASSWAVNSPLHF.

In this sample, this clonotype turned up many times. The V and J genes are TRBV29-1 and TRBJ2-3, with D unclear. The V gene lost 3 bases and the J gene lost 4 bases, with 8 bases spanning the gap. This CDR3 has 12 amino acids. Germline V gives CDR1 SQVTM, CDR2 ANQGSEA. The CDR3 DNA reads as TGCAGCGTTGAGAGAATAGCAGATACGCAGTATTTT. It codes for CSVERIADTQYF.

This clonotype was picked up many times. The chain is built from TRBV12-3 or TRBV12-4 and TRBJ2-7; D not resolved. The germline V and J ends were trimmed by 1 base and 2 bases, with 12 bases remaining between them. The length of the CDR3 is 15 residues. Here the CDR3 reads CASSLGGGSAYEQYF. The CDR3 DNA reads TGTGCCAGCAGTTTAGGAGGTGGAAGCGCCTACGAGCAGTACTTC.

The rearrangement links TRBV11-2 to TRBJ2-5; D unclear. The CDR3 is made up of 15 amino acids. The germline gives CDR1 SGHAT, CDR2 FQNNGV. V was shortened by 0 bases and J by 1 base, with 9 bases between the two germline ends. CDR3 residues: CASSLDTGGQETQYF. CDR3 DNA: TGTGCCAGCAGCTTAGATACCGGCGGCCAAGAGACCCAGTACTTC.